The sequence of this T cell receptor (beta chain) was determined in a study of shared T cell receptors in the human thymus. The count of this clone is one. Profiling relied on immunoSEQ multiplex PCR, and the TCRdb table lists in-frame clones only, not all of them. Here the sample spans approximately 660,000 clones, 85% to 90% being singletons. V shed 0 bases and J shed 0 bases, with 9 bases lying between them. The CDR3 contains 16 residues. Germline assignment: CDR1 MNHEY and CDR2 SVGAGI. The same data also contributed to another study, on human thymus T cells. That publication notes: Resections that were taken during corrective heart surgery supplied the thymus tissue. Related research examined unrelated individuals and reported that their thymic repertoires overlapped highly.

The receptor was isolated from a boy in the first two years of life with a congenital heart defect. The sequenced material came from thymocytes. This chain connects TRBV6-5 to TRBJ1-3; D not certain. In DNA, the CDR3 is TGTGCCAGCAGTTACTCGACTGAGAGCTCTGGAAACACCATATATTTT. Encoded protein: CASSYSTESSGNTIYF.